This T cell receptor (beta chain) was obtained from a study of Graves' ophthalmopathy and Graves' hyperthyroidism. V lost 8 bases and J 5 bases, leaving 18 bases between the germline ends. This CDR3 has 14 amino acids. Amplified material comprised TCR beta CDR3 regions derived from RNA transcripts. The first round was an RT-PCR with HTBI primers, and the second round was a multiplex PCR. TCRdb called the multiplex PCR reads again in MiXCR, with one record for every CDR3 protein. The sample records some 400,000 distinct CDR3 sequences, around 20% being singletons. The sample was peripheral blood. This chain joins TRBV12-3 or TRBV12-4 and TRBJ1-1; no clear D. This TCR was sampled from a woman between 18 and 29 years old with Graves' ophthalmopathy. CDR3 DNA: TGTGCCAGCCGGATGGGTGGGCCGGGGACTGAAGCTTTCTTT. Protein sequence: CASRMGGPGTEAFF.